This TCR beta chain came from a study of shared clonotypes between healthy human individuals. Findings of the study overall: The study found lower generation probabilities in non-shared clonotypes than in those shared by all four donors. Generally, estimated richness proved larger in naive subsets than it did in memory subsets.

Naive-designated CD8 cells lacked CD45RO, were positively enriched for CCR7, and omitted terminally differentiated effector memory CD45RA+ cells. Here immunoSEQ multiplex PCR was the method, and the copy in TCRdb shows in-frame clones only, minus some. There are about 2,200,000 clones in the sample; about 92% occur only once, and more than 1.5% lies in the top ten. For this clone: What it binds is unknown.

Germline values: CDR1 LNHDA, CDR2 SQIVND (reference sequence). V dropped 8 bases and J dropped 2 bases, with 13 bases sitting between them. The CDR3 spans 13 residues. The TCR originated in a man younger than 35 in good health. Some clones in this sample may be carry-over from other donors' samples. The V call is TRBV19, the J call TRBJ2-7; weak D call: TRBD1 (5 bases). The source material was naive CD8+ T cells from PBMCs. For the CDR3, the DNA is TGTGCCAGTGACAGCGTACCCCCCTACGAGCAGTACTTC. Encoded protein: CASDSVPPYEQYF.